The 27 T cell receptor beta chains presented below share a single source sample, sequenced in a study of blood T cell repertoires in COVID-19. The table came from immunoSEQ multiplex PCR; TCRdb's copy has only in-frame clones and leaves some out. Altogether approximately 200,000 clones are present, about 88% being singletons, with the ten largest covering about 2%. Sequencing input: peripheral blood. Receptor source: a man in his 70s with active or convalescent COVID-19.

V gene TRBV10-3 combines with J gene TRBJ1-2; 9 bases align to TRBD1. The CDR3 length is 14 residues. The germline gives CDR1 ENHRY, CDR2 SYGVKD. The V and J ends lost 5 bases and 6 bases, in that order; junction bases with no gene match: 7. The CDR3 loop is CAISPPGQGNGYTF. DNA of the CDR3: TGTGCCATCAGTCCACCGGGACAGGGAAATGGCTACACCTTC.

The gene calls are TRBV2 and TRBJ1-2, with TRBD1 matching over 7 bases. Trimming took 6 bases from V and 0 from J; bases not matched to a gene: 13. Germline-derived CDR1 and CDR2 are SNHLY and FYNNEI. CDR3 size: 17 residues. The DNA of the CDR3 is TGTGCCAGCAGGGGACACAGGGGAGAGGAGGCTAACTATGGCTACACCTTC. Translation gives CASRGHRGEEANYGYTF.

This clone was counted only a few times. V gene TRBV5-1 combines with J gene TRBJ1-1; D possibly corresponds to TRBD1 (6 bases). V gave up 0 bases and J gave up 8 bases, with 11 bases separating them. Germline V CDR1 and CDR2: SGHRS, YFSETQ. This CDR3 has 13 residues. CDR3 coding DNA: TGCGCCAGCAGCTTGGTAGCCGACAGGGAAGCTTTCTTT. Protein sequence: CASSLVADREAFF.

V usage is TRBV6-2 or TRBV6-3 and J usage is TRBJ2-5; D gene uncertain. V was clipped by 6 bases and J by 0 bases, with 14 bases between them. The CDR3 contains 15 residues. CDR1 and CDR2 (germline): MNHEY, SVGEGT. The CDR3 bases are TGTGCCAGCAGCAACCCACAGTTGTACCAAGAGACCCAGTACTTC. It encodes CASSNPQLYQETQYF.

This chain joins TRBV9 and TRBJ2-1; TRBD2 matches 9 bases. The germline V gene encodes CDR1 SGDLS and CDR2 YYNGEE. With 4 bases clipped from V and 6 bases from J, the junction kept 14 bases outside the gene matches. CDR3 length equals 17 residues. The CDR3 nucleotides read TGTGCCAGCAGCCCTTCCCCTCCGGGACTAGCAGCCAATGAGCAGTTCTTC. Amino acids: CASSPSPPGLAANEQFF.

The V and J genes are TRBV28 and TRBJ2-5; possibly TRBD1 for D (6 bases). Germline V gene sequence: CDR1 MDHEN, CDR2 SYDVKM. The CDR3 length is 14 residues. Deletions cut 5 bases from V and 2 bases from J, with 12 bases between. The CDR3 DNA follows: TGTGCCAGCAGTGCGACAGGCGGACAAGAGACCCAGTACTTC. This sequence encodes CASSATGGQETQYF.

This chain joins TRBV6-5 and TRBJ1-3, with no clear D. Germline assignment: CDR1 MNHEY and CDR2 SVGAGI. The CDR3 has 14 residues. V lost 6 bases and J 3 bases, leaving 12 bases between the germline ends. CDR3: CASSPDLGGNTIYF. The DNA for the CDR3 is TGTGCCAGCAGCCCGGACTTGGGTGGAAACACCATATATTTT.

The chain couples TRBV13 to TRBJ1-6, with D possibly matching TRBD1 (5 bases). The ends were cut back, 4 bases at V and 0 bases at J, with 7 bases in the middle. Germline CDR1 and CDR2: PRHDT and FYEKMQ (reference sequence). The length of the CDR3 is 15 residues. CDR3: CASSSDNSYNSPLHF. DNA of the CDR3: TGTGCCAGCAGCTCGGACAACTCCTATAATTCACCCCTCCACTTT.

The V gene is TRBV2, the J gene TRBJ1-5; D call uncertain. Looked up from germline, CDR1 is SNHLY and CDR2 is FYNNEI. This CDR3 spans 13 amino acids. V lost 6 bases, J lost 4 bases, and 10 bases lay in between. Here the CDR3 DNA reads TGTGCCAGCAGCACCTCGAGTAATCAGCCCCAGCATTTT. Its translation: CASSTSSNQPQHF. Combining the CDR3 with reference TRBV2 and TRBJ1-5 gives the whole variable domain EPEVTQTPSHQVTQMGQEVILRCVPISNHLYFYWYRQILGQKVEFLVSFYNNEISEKSEIFDDQFSVERPDGSNFTLKIRSTKLEDSAMYFCASSTSSNQPQHFGDGTRLSIL.

J is TRBJ1-2 and V is TRBV5-8; 9 nucleotides match TRBD1. Germline V gene data show CDR1 as SGHTS and CDR2 as YDEGEE. J lost 1 base, V lost 4 bases, and 17 bases had no gene match. The CDR3 loop spans 19 amino acids. Here the CDR3 DNA reads TGTGCCAGCAGCATAACCGGGACAGGGTGGGGATTGGTTAACTATGGCTACACCTTC. Its protein is CASSITGTGWGLVNYGYTF.

This chain uses TRBV5-4 with TRBJ1-6, with TRBD1 matching 10 bases. Unmatched junction bases numbered 8, after V lost 4 bases and J lost 10 bases. Germline V gene data show CDR1 as SGHNT and CDR2 as YYREEE (reference sequence). The CDR3 runs 15 residues. The CDR3 DNA is TGTGCCAGCAGCGGGCCGAGGACAGGGGGATCACCCCTCCACTTT. It specifies CASSGPRTGGSPLHF.

The CDR3 sequence is CASSRLGEPANTGELFF. In nucleotides, the CDR3 is TGTGCCAGCAGTAGGTTGGGAGAGCCAGCAAACACCGGGGAGCTGTTTTTT. The chain uses TRBV28 and TRBJ2-2, with D possibly being TRBD2 (5 bases). The CDR3 runs to 17 residues. V gave up 5 bases and J gave up 2 bases, with 18 bases separating them. Per the germline V gene, CDR1 is MDHEN and CDR2 is SYDVKM.

CDR3 DNA sequence: TGTGCCAGTATGGGGAGGGTTGATACGCAGTATTTT. Protein product: CASMGRVDTQYF. The chain combines TRBV19 with TRBJ2-3; 7 bases are a match to TRBD2. J was trimmed by 6 bases and V by 7 bases; bases with no gene match: 4. The CDR3 loop spans 12 amino acids. Germline V gives CDR1 LNHDA, CDR2 SQIVND (reference sequence).

In DNA, the CDR3 is TGTGCCAGCAGCTTAGGGCCCTTCGGGAGTAGCTACGAGCAGTACTTC. It yields the protein CASSLGPFGSSYEQYF. The V call is TRBV7-8, the J call TRBJ2-7; D possibly corresponds to TRBD2 (6 bases). Trimming pared 1 base from V and 3 bases from J, leaving 16 bases between. Germline V gives CDR1 SGHVS, CDR2 FQNEAQ. The CDR3 loop spans 16 amino acids.

The rearrangement links TRBV6-5 to TRBJ2-7, with TRBD2 matching over 10 bases. The V gene's germline CDR1 is MNHEY and CDR2 SVGAGI. The V and J ends lost 3 bases and 4 bases, in that order; junction bases with no gene match: 9. The CDR3 extends over 16 amino acids. The CDR3 sequence is CASSYLAGANIYEQYF. The CDR3 DNA follows: TGTGCCAGCAGTTATCTAGCGGGAGCCAACATTTACGAGCAGTACTTC.

The V and J genes are TRBV6-5 and TRBJ1-4, with a possible D match to TRBD1 (5 bases). The germline V gene has CDR1 MNHEY and CDR2 SVGAGI. V lost 0 bases and J 2 bases, leaving 10 bases between the germline ends. This CDR3 comprises 16 residues. The CDR3 reads CASSYSLGGTNEKLFF. DNA of the CDR3: TGTGCCAGCAGTTACTCTTTGGGGGGGACTAATGAAAAACTGTTTTTT.

The genes are TRBV7-2 and TRBJ1-5; the D gene is possibly TRBD1 (5 bases). The CDR3 runs to 14 residues. The germline CDR1 and CDR2 sequences are SGHTA and FQGNSA. Trimming shortened V by 3 bases and J by 6 bases, and 12 bases separated the two germline ends. The DNA for the CDR3 is TGTGCCAGCAGCTTCGGACAAGCAGTTCAGCCCCAGCATTTT. It codes for CASSFGQAVQPQHF.

This clone was picked up one time. The chain combines TRBV30 with TRBJ2-1; D perhaps matches TRBD1 (5 bases). Germline CDR1 reads GTSNPN; CDR2 reads SVGIG (reference sequence). Trimming shortened V by 8 bases and J by 5 bases, and 19 bases separated the two germline ends. The CDR3 consists of 14 residues. The CDR3 loop is CAGQQGGPNNEQFF. Written as DNA, the CDR3 is TGTGCCGGCCAGCAGGGTGGACCCAACAATGAGCAGTTCTTC. Full variable domain (outside the CDR3, taken from reference TRBV30 and TRBJ2-1): SQTIHQWPATLVQPVGSPLSLECTVEGTSNPNLYWYRQAAGRGLQLLFYSVGIGQISSEVPQNLSASRPQDRQFILSSKKLLLSDSGFYLCAGQQGGPNNEQFFGPGTRLTVL.

The V and J genes are TRBV6-5 and TRBJ1-1, with TRBD1 as a possible D gene (6 bases). V was cut by 5 bases and J by 0 bases, with 7 bases left in between. The CDR3 covers 13 residues. CDR1 is MNHEY and CDR2 is SVGAGI in the germline V gene. The DNA of the CDR3 is TGTGCCAGCAGTAGACAGGTGAACACTGAAGCTTTCTTT. Translated, it gives CASSRQVNTEAFF.

The rearrangement joins TRBV9 to TRBJ1-1; tentatively, D is TRBD1 (5 bases). The ends were cut back, 3 bases at V and 7 bases at J, with 16 bases in the middle. Germline lookup yields CDR1 SGDLS and CDR2 YYNGEE. This CDR3 comprises 14 residues. The CDR3 region is CASSEPSGPHEAFF. The CDR3 DNA is TGTGCCAGCAGCGAGCCCTCAGGGCCTCATGAAGCTTTCTTT.

The chain joins TRBV27 to TRBJ1-5; 10 bases agree with TRBD1. J gave up 6 bases and V 3 bases, and 5 bases lay outside the gene matches. Germline lookup yields CDR1 MNHEY and CDR2 SMNVEV (reference sequence). This CDR3 spans 15 amino acids. The CDR3 DNA reads TGTGCCAGCAGTTTTGGACAGGGGGTCGGTCAGCCCCAGCATTTT. Its translation: CASSFGQGVGQPQHF.

The chain couples TRBV6-2 or TRBV6-3 to TRBJ2-7, with TRBD2 matching 9 bases. V was pared by 6 bases and J by 3 bases, with 6 bases of the junction left unmatched. The CDR3 runs to 14 residues. CDR1 MNHEY and CDR2 SVGEGT come from the germline V gene. CDR3 amino acids: CASSSSGMVYEQYF. The CDR3 DNA follows: TGTGCCAGCAGCTCTAGCGGGATGGTCTACGAGCAGTACTTC.

The chain recombines TRBV11-2 with TRBJ2-7; 8 bases align to TRBD1. Germline loops: CDR1 SGHAT, CDR2 FQNNGV. The V and J ends lost 1 base and 4 bases, in that order; junction bases with no gene match: 3. The length of the CDR3 is 14 residues. In DNA form, the CDR3 reads TGTGCCAGCAGCTTAGTCAGGGGGCATTACGAGCAGTACTTC. It specifies CASSLVRGHYEQYF.

This clone was counted a few times. The chain carries TRBV2 and TRBJ2-7; 9 bases fit TRBD1. J gave up 7 bases and V 6 bases, and 13 bases lay outside the gene matches. The germline gives CDR1 SNHLY, CDR2 FYNNEI. The CDR3 runs to 15 residues. The CDR3 reads CASSPPGTGIREQYF. In DNA form, the CDR3 reads TGTGCCAGCAGCCCCCCCGGGACAGGGATTCGTGAGCAGTACTTC.

The J gene is TRBJ2-1, the V gene TRBV4-3; 7 nucleotides match TRBD1. Germline V gives CDR1 LGHNA, CDR2 YSLEER. The CDR3 totals 15 residues. V lost 1 base, J lost 3 bases, and 3 bases stayed unmatched. CDR3 loop: CASSQAGQVYNEQFF. For the CDR3, the DNA is TGCGCCAGCAGCCAAGCCGGACAGGTCTACAATGAGCAGTTCTTC.

The chain combines TRBV3-1 (or the pseudogene TRBV3-2) with TRBJ2-5, with 8 bases matching TRBD2. The ends lost 1 base at V and 5 bases at J; junction bases unmatched: 27. The V gene's germline CDR1 is LGHDT and CDR2 YNNKEL (reference sequence). This CDR3 spans 22 amino acids. The CDR3 DNA sequence: TGTGCCAGCAGCCAAGGACCTATCGGGACGCCGGGACTAGGGCCCCTTGGGGAGACCCAGTACTTC. It specifies CASSQGPIGTPGLGPLGETQYF.

The V and J genes are TRBV5-4 and TRBJ1-1, with 12 nucleotides matching TRBD1. From germline, CDR1 is SGHNT and CDR2 YYREEE (reference sequence). The trim removed 4 bases at V and 8 bases at J, leaving 6 bases unmatched. This CDR3 has 14 residues. The CDR3 here is CASSRGQGAWEAFF. As DNA, the CDR3 is TGTGCCAGCAGCAGGGGACAGGGGGCTTGGGAAGCTTTCTTT.